This T cell receptor (beta chain) was captured by sequencing in a study of blood T cells in healthy people across ages. Whole-study context: Researchers report that template switching captured about one barcoded beta molecule per two T cells.

The CDR3 runs 11 residues. Trimming removed 4 bases from V and 13 bases from J, with 11 bases in between. Germline V gives CDR1 ENHRY, CDR2 SYGVKD. This clonotype was counted between two and nine times. Its target is unknown. Per-sample PBMC isolation yielded at least 6 million cells. The study, taken as a whole, reports: When set beside aged donors, long-lived donors presented more naive CD4+ cells and higher diversity.

A second PCR, run for roughly 7 to 12 cycles, used a sample-barcoded 5' primer plus a J-beta primer mix. TCRdb re-analysed the 5' RACE reads in MiXCR, keeping a single row per CDR3 protein. This table has around 1,500,000 distinct CDR3 sequences, roughly 30% appearing once. V and J are TRBV10-3 and TRBJ2-4; TRBD1 is a possible D gene (5 bases). This sequence originates from a woman aged 25 to 39 in good health. The sequencing input was blood. For the CDR3, the DNA is TGTGCCATCAGTGCGACAGCCACACAGTACTTC. This encodes CAISATATQYF.